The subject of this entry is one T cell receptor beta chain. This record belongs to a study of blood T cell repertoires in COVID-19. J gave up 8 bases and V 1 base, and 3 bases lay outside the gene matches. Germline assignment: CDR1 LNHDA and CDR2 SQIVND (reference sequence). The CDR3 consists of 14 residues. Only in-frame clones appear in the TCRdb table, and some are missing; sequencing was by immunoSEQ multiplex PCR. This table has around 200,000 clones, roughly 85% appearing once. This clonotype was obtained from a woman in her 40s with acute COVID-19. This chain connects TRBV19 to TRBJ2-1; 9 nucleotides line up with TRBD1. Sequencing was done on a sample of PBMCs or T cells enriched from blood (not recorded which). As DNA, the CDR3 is TGTGCCAGTAGTATAGTACAGGGGGCATATGAGCAGTTCTTC. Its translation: CASSIVQGAYEQFF.